The clone carrying this T cell receptor (beta chain) was counted at least ten times. These data are taken from a study of CD8+CD57+ T cells in acquired aplastic anemia. In the study overall: Sorted cells (CD4+ and CD8+) yielded DNA amounts that averaged 3.2 ug.

CD8+CD57+ cell expansion had been shown by flow cytometry in patients chosen for sequencing. With no exception, the patients had severe acquired aplastic anemia. Blood was sampled before the patients had received any therapy. Profiling that covered TCR beta VDJ and CDR3 relied on genomic DNA as its template. TCRdb reanalysed the reads using MiXCR and keeps one entry per CDR3 protein. The table lists about 180,000 distinct CDR3 sequences, around half of them singletons. Per the germline V gene, CDR1 is SQVTM and CDR2 is ANQGSEA. This CDR3 is 12 amino acids long. V lost 8 bases to trimming and J lost 10 bases; unmatched junction nucleotides: 13.

Sequencing used sorted CD4+, CD8+, or CD8+CD57+ T cells (not recorded which) from PBMCs. This clonotype was sampled from a human donor with aplastic anemia. The chain recombines TRBV29-1 with TRBJ1-1, with TRBD1 matching over 7 bases. The CDR3 region is CSSDRDQAGAFF. The CDR3, as DNA: TGCAGCTCCGACAGGGATCAGGCTGGAGCTTTCTTT.